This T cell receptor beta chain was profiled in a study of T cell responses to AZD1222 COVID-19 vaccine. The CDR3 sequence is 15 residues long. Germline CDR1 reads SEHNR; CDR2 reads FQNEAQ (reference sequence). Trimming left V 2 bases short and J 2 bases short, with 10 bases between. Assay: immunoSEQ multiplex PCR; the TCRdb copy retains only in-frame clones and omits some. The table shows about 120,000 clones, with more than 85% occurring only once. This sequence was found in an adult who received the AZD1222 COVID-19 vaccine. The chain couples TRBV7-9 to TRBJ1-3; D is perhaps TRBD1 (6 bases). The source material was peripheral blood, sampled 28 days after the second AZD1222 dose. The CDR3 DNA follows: TGTGCCAGCAGCTTATACCAGGGGACTGGAAACACCATATATTTT. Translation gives CASSLYQGTGNTIYF.